The rows below give T cell receptor beta chains drawn from one sample of a study of identical twins. MiXCR was run by TCRdb on the 5' RACE reads, yielding one entry per CDR3 protein. The sample yields around 500,000 distinct CDR3 sequences, 14% seen once. The same data also went into a second study, on yellow fever vaccine responses in identical twins.

The sample was CD4+ T cells sorted from blood. The source is a woman aged 18-30 years in good health. Each CDR3 is given with its conserved first and last residue. D genes are given only for firm matches. Size is omitted from some rows. Given values are once, few, many or a class for expanded clones.

clone_size | j_call | d_call | v_call | cdr3_nt | cdr3_aa
- | TRBJ2-1 | TRBD1 | TRBV7-3 | TGTGCCAGCAGCTTGGAGACAGGGGGCTTGGGTGAGCAGTTCTTC | CASSLETGGLGEQFF
many | TRBJ2-1 | TRBD2 | TRBV28 | TGTGCCAGCAGCCTCCCCGGGACTAGCGGATACAATGAGCAGTTCTTC | CASSLPGTSGYNEQFF
few | TRBJ2-7 | - | TRBV20-1 | TGCAGTGCTAGAGGCGGGAACTACGAGCAGTACTTC | CSARGGNYEQYF
few | TRBJ2-7 | TRBD2 | TRBV20-1 | TGCAGTGCTAGTGCTACAGGACTAGCGAGAGGCGAGCAGTACTTC | CSASATGLARGEQYF
- | TRBJ2-7 | - | TRBV7-9 | TGTGCCAGCAGCAGCGTAAGCTCCTACGAGCAGTACTTC | CASSSVSSYEQYF
once | TRBJ1-5 | - | TRBV18 | TGTGCCAGCTCACCAAAAGGGGGCAATCAGCCCCAGCATTTT | CASSPKGGNQPQHF
many | TRBJ2-1 | - | TRBV15 | TGTGCCACCAGCAGAGCAAACAATGAGCAGTTCTTC | CATSRANNEQFF
- | TRBJ1-2 | - | TRBV28 | TGTGCCAGCAGCGAGACGAGGGTCTGGGGCTACACCTTC | CASSETRVWGYTF
- | TRBJ1-4 | - | TRBV20-1 | TGCAGTGCTATCAGGGGTAATGAAAAACTGTTTTTT | CSAIRGNEKLFF
few | TRBJ2-1 | TRBD2 | TRBV5-1 | TGCGCCAGCAGCTTGGCTCGGTTAGCGGGGAACAATGAGCAGTTCTTC | CASSLARLAGNNEQFF
few | TRBJ2-1 | - | TRBV5-1 | TGCGCCAGCAGCTTGCTTGGAGGGAAAGGGTCTGGTGAGCAGTTCTTC | CASSLLGGKGSGEQFF